The subject of this entry is one TCR beta chain. These data belong to a study of beta chain features in type 1 diabetes. Whole-study context: The patient and healthy donor groups were comparable for age, gender and cell yields.

Every bit of the isolated RNA underwent reverse transcription, so sequencing read expressed TCRB transcripts. The study sequenced naive, central memory and regulatory T cell samples to an average of roughly 3.8 million reads. This table comes from immunoSEQ multiplex PCR, and its TCRdb copy is limited to in-frame clones, with some not included. Among about 180,000 clones listed, more than 10% were seen once. This CDR3 contains 15 residues. Germline loops: CDR1 SGHTA, CDR2 FQGNSA. V lost 4 bases and J lost 2, with 14 bases in between. Via CD45RO/CCR7/CD25/CD127/CD95/CD27, cells of the CD4+ naive, central memory, regulatory and stem cell-like memory subsets were sorted.

The receptor was isolated from a young woman in good health. Sequencing input: central memory CD4+ T cells from blood. The chain joins TRBV7-2 to TRBJ1-1; D not certain. CDR3 in DNA: TGTGCCAGCAGCTCCACCTCCCGGGGTAACACTGAAGCTTTCTTT. The encoded protein is CASSSTSRGNTEAFF.